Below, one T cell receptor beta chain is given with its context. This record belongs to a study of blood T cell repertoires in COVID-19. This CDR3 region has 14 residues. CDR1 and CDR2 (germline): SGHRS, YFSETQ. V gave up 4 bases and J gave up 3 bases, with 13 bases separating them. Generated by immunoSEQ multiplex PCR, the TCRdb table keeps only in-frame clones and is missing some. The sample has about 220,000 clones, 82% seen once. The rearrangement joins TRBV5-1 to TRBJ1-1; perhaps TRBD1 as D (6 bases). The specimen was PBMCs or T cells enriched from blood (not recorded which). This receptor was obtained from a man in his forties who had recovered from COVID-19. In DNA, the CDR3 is TGCGCCAGCAGCCCATCGACAGGAGACACTGAAGCTTTCTTT. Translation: CASSPSTGDTEAFF.